These 13 T cell receptor beta chains were sequenced from one sample in a study of PD-1 blockade in classical Hodgkin lymphoma. The table came from immunoSEQ multiplex PCR; TCRdb's copy has only in-frame clones and leaves some out. The sample carries around 25,000 clones, over 75% recorded once. Stated time point: cycle 4 day 1 (C4D1), after around six weeks of nivolumab. Every patient experienced relapse after autologous stem cell transplantation, and brentuximab vedotin exposure varied. Sequenced here: peripheral blood mononuclear cells (PBMCs), sampled before the fourth cycle of nivolumab. The receptors come from a human donor with classical Hodgkin lymphoma.

This clone has a handful of counts. The chain couples TRBV9 to TRBJ2-7, with 9 nucleotides matching TRBD1. The CDR3 covers 14 residues. V was pared by 4 bases and J by 5 bases, with 7 bases of the junction left unmatched. Per the germline V gene, CDR1 is SGDLS and CDR2 is YYNGEE. DNA for the CDR3: TGTGCCAGCAGCCAAGGACAGGGGATCCACGAGCAGTACTTC. It encodes CASSQGQGIHEQYF.

The count of this clone is one. This sequence joins TRBV21-1 and TRBJ1-1. TRBV21-1 counts as a pseudogene. The CDR3 length is 15 residues. The CDR3 region has the DNA TGTGCCAGCAGCAAGAATCGACTTTCGAGGACTGAAGCTTTCTTT. Translation gives CASSKNRLSRTEAFF.

This chain uses TRBV4-2 with TRBJ1-5; tentative D call: TRBD1 (6 bases). Deletions cut 4 bases from V and 5 bases from J, with 15 bases between. Germline assignment: CDR1 LGHNA and CDR2 YNFKEQ. This CDR3 spans 15 amino acids. The chain's CDR3 is CASSPRGDGDQPQHF. CDR3 DNA: TGTGCCAGCAGCCCGAGGGGGGACGGGGATCAGCCCCAGCATTTT.

This clone has only a few counts. The chain couples TRBV6-4 to TRBJ1-5; possible D gene TRBD1, 5 bases. The germline V and J ends were trimmed by 5 bases and 3 bases, with 14 bases remaining between them. From germline, CDR1 is MRHNA and CDR2 SNTAGT. CDR3 length: 15 amino acids. CDR3 region: CASSWGRWDNQPQHF. As DNA, the CDR3 is TGTGCCAGCAGTTGGGGACGGTGGGACAATCAGCCCCAGCATTTT.

This chain uses TRBV2 with TRBJ2-2, with 9 nucleotides matching TRBD2. CDR3 length: 17 amino acids. CDR1 and CDR2 (germline): SNHLY, FYNNEI. Unmatched junction bases numbered 8, after V lost 6 bases and J lost 0 bases. DNA of the CDR3: TGTGCCAGCAGCGCTTTGGCGGGAGGGACGAACACCGGGGAGCTGTTTTTT. As protein: CASSALAGGTNTGELFF.

The rearrangement uses TRBV18 and TRBJ1-2; the match to TRBD1 covers 10 bases. This CDR3 spans 15 amino acids. The trim removed 3 bases at V and 3 bases at J, leaving 4 bases unmatched. Germline V CDR1 and CDR2: KGHSH, LQKENI. The CDR3 bases are TGTGCCAGCTCACCGACAGGGGGCGCCGACTATGGCTACACCTTC. The encoded protein is CASSPTGGADYGYTF.

The chain combines TRBV11-2 with TRBJ2-7, with D unresolved. Germline CDR1 is SGHAT and CDR2 is FQNNGV. There are 14 residues in the CDR3. V lost 1 base and J lost 4, with 11 bases in between. The DNA for the CDR3 is TGTGCCAGCAGCTTAGGGGTAGTAGATTACGAGCAGTACTTC. Translated: CASSLGVVDYEQYF.

V is TRBV5-1 and J is TRBJ1-2; D is perhaps TRBD1 (5 bases). In germline, CDR1 is SGHRS, CDR2 YFSETQ. V gave up 5 bases and J gave up 0 bases, with 17 bases separating them. The CDR3 is made up of 16 amino acids. The CDR3 coding sequence is TGCGCCAGCAGTACTGGGTTGGGACTGGCTAACTATGGCTACACCTTC. This translates into CASSTGLGLANYGYTF.

V and J are TRBV5-4 and TRBJ2-7; D not resolved. The V end lost 3 bases, the J end lost 4 bases, and 17 bases lay between the germline ends. CDR3 length: 15 residues. Looked up from germline, CDR1 is SGHNT and CDR2 is YYREEE (reference sequence). CDR3 sequence reads: CASSSNDMVAYEQYF. As DNA, the CDR3 is TGTGCCAGCAGCTCTAACGACATGGTTGCATACGAGCAGTACTTC.

CDR3 amino acids: CASSFLETQYF. The CDR3, as DNA: TGTGCCAGCAGCTTTCTGGAGACCCAGTACTTC. The chain is built from TRBV5-8 and TRBJ2-5; D is undetermined. Germline-derived CDR1 and CDR2 are SGHTS and YDEGEE. Trimming cost V 2 bases and J 5 bases, with 4 bases left between them. The CDR3 runs to 11 residues.

The rearrangement links TRBV29-1 to TRBJ2-6; D gene uncertain. The CDR3 sequence is 15 residues long. Germline values: CDR1 SQVTM, CDR2 ANQGSEA. Trimming shortened V by 3 bases and J by 0 bases, and 9 bases separated the two germline ends. The CDR3 nucleotides read TGCAGCGTTGACTACCGAAACTCTGGGGCCAACGTCCTGACTTTC. Translation: CSVDYRNSGANVLTF.

The table lists this clone with a few counts. The CDR3 loop reads CASSEAQYQPQHF. The CDR3 DNA reads TGTGCCAGCAGTGAAGCGCAGTATCAGCCCCAGCATTTT. This rearrangement joins TRBV2 to TRBJ1-5; no clear D gene. V was cut by 0 bases and J by 5 bases, with 5 bases left in between. Germline CDR1 is SNHLY and CDR2 is FYNNEI. This CDR3 has 13 amino acids.

This chain joins TRBV30 and TRBJ2-7; 10 bases align to TRBD2. Germline V gene sequence: CDR1 GTSNPN, CDR2 SVGIG (reference sequence). The CDR3 is 13 residues long. Germline trimming cut 3 bases from V and 7 bases from J; bases unmatched to any gene: 6. The CDR3 nucleotides are TGTGCCTGGAGAGAGCGGGGGGGCAGAGAGCAGTACTTC. This sequence encodes CAWRERGGREQYF. Full variable domain (remainder filled in from reference TRBV30 and TRBJ2-7): SQTIHQWPATLVQPVGSPLSLECTVEGTSNPNLYWYRQAAGRGLQLLFYSVGIGQISSEVPQNLSASRPQDRQFILSSKKLLLSDSGFYLCAWRERGGREQYFGPGTRLTVT.